This TCR beta chain was profiled in a study of T-cell memory formation after mild COVID-19. Study-wide background: Clustering of TCRs was largely donor specific.

Study-wide results and limits: CD8+ contracting clones occupied EMRA, while CD4+ ones occupied mainly CM and EM. Clones that shrank (day 15 to 85) were balanced CD4/CD8, whereas later expanders leaned CD4+.

A 5'RACE reaction primed in the constant segment made cDNA libraries of TCR alpha and TCR beta, and these carried sample barcodes and UMIs. TCRdb called the 5' RACE reads again in MiXCR, with one record for every CDR3 protein. The data contain hundreds of thousands of distinct CDR3 sequences, around 27% of them singletons. The V end was cut by 3 bases, the J end by 5 bases, with 19 bases between. Germline-derived CDR1 and CDR2 are MDHEN and SYDVKM. The length of the CDR3 is 16 residues. This clonotype was found a few times. What it recognizes is unknown. The specimen was PBMCs or a T cell subset sorted from them (not recorded which). The rearrangement joins TRBV28 to TRBJ1-1, with D perhaps TRBD1 (6 bases). The clonotype was recovered from an adult woman who had mild COVID-19 (a few samples of this study predate the infection). Cell type and time point are not known. The CDR3 nucleotides are TGTGCCAGCAGTTTTAAAATCGGGGGGGCAACAACTGAAGCTTTCTTT. It translates to CASSFKIGGATTEAFF.